This T cell receptor (beta chain) is from a study of blood T cell repertoires in COVID-19. The wider study: Acute and convalescent COVID-19 specimens originated in the United States, Italy and Spain.

The CDR3 contains 14 residues. V gave up 3 bases and J gave up 8 bases, with 13 bases separating them. The germline V gene encodes CDR1 SEHNR and CDR2 FQNEAQ (reference sequence). Produced via immunoSEQ multiplex PCR; TCRdb's table is partial and in-frame only. The repertoire holds about 170,000 clones, with around 80% as singletons. This clonotype was sampled from a woman aged 70-85 years in a cohort exposed to, infected with or recovered from COVID-19 (not recorded which). The J gene is TRBJ1-4, the V gene TRBV7-9, with TRBD1 as a possible D gene (5 bases). Material: PBMCs or T cells enriched from blood (not recorded which). CDR3 nucleotide sequence: TGTGCCAGCAGCTTCGGGGGTTCAAACGAAAAACTGTTTTTT. This codes for CASSFGGSNEKLFF.